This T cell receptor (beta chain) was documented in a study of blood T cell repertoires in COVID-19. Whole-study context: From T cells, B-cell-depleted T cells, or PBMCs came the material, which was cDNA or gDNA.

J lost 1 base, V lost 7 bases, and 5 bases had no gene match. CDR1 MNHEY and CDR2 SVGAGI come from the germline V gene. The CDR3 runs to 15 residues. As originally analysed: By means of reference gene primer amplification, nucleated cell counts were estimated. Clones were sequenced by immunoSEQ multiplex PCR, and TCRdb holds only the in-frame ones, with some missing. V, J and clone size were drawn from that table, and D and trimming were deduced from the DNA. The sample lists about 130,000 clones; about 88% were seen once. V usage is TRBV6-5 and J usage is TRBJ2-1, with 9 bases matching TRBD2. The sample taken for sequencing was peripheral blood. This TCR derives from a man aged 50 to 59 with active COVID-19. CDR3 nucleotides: TGTGCCAGCATCGATCTAGCGGGGTCCTACAATGAGCAGTTCTTC. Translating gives CASIDLAGSYNEQFF.